The 15 T cell receptor beta chains below were found in one sample sequenced in a study of blood T cells in healthy people across ages. Next came a second PCR, run for 7 to 11 cycles, which used a sample-barcoded 5' primer along with a J-beta primer mix. MiXCR, applied by TCRdb to the 5' RACE reads, yields one record per CDR3 protein. The sample shows about 1,500,000 distinct CDR3 sequences, about 28% of them seen only once. The sample comprised blood. Receptors were obtained from a woman in her twenties or thirties in good health.

This sequence joins TRBV18 and TRBJ2-7; tentatively, D is TRBD1 (5 bases). Germline V lookup: CDR1 KGHSH, CDR2 LQKENI. The V and J ends lost 6 bases and 3 bases respectively, with 21 bases between them. This CDR3 has 16 residues. This chain's CDR3 is CASSRRQTEMGYEQYF. The DNA for the CDR3 is TGTGCCAGCTCCCGTAGACAGACGGAAATGGGCTACGAGCAGTACTTC.

In this sample, this clonotype turned up many times. The chain combines TRBV29-1 with TRBJ2-3; D not resolved. The CDR3 is 11 amino acids. Germline values: CDR1 SQVTM, CDR2 ANQGSEA. V was clipped by 6 bases and J by 6 bases, with 10 bases between them. CDR3 protein: CSVGSSDTQYF. CDR3 nucleotide sequence: TGCAGCGTAGGGTCCTCTGATACGCAGTATTTT.

This clonotype was seen ten or more times. The V and J genes are TRBV28 and TRBJ2-7; D is unresolved. The germline gives CDR1 MDHEN, CDR2 SYDVKM. V was shortened by 5 bases and J by 0 bases, with 11 bases between the two germline ends. CDR3 length equals 14 residues. In nucleotides, the CDR3 is TGTGCCAGCAGTCCGACCCGAACCTCCTACGAGCAGTACTTC. Its translation is CASSPTRTSYEQYF.

This clonotype came up many times. This chain connects TRBV6-5 to TRBJ1-2, with 10 bases identical to TRBD1. J lost 8 bases, V lost 6 bases, and 6 bases had no gene match. The CDR3 extends over 13 amino acids. The germline CDR1 and CDR2 sequences are MNHEY and SVGAGI. The CDR3 DNA is TGTGCCAGCAGACAAGGGACAGGGGCCGGCTACACCTTC. Amino acids: CASRQGTGAGYTF.

This clonotype has only a few counts. The chain links TRBV10-3 to TRBJ2-3; D possibly corresponds to TRBD1 (6 bases). Trimming removed 0 bases from V and 1 base from J, with 14 bases in between. Germline V gives CDR1 ENHRY, CDR2 SYGVKD. The CDR3 extends over 17 amino acids. The CDR3 DNA follows: TGTGCCATCAGTGAGTCGAATCCGGGACAACGCACAGATACGCAGTATTTT. This translates into CAISESNPGQRTDTQYF.

Notes on this clonotype: A junction boundary mismatches the germline segment, possibly from a read error. J is TRBJ2-1 and V is TRBV5-6; tentative D call: TRBD1 (6 bases). This CDR3 has 14 amino acids. From germline, CDR1 is SGHDT and CDR2 YYEEEE. CDR3 loop: CASSLQGGHNDQFF. CDR3 bases: TGTGCCAGCAGCCTACAGGGTGGCCACAATGATCAGTTCTTC.

The rearrangement joins TRBV27 to TRBJ1-2, with D maybe TRBD1 (6 bases). Per the germline V gene, CDR1 is MNHEY and CDR2 is SMNVEV (reference sequence). The CDR3 has 15 residues. V was pared by 5 bases and J by 0 bases, with 13 bases between. CDR3 nucleotide sequence: TGTGCCAGCAGTCTGACAGGTTTTGCTAACTATGGCTACACCTTC. Residues: CASSLTGFANYGYTF.

The chain uses TRBV6-4 and TRBJ2-7; 7 bases line up with TRBD1. Germline V CDR1 and CDR2: MRHNA, SNTAGT. The junction had 15 bases not matched to a gene; V was cut back by 6 bases and J by 7 bases. CDR3 size: 15 residues. DNA for the CDR3: TGTGCCAGCAGGCCCAGGGGGAACTCTTACGATGAGCAGTACTTC. Translation: CASRPRGNSYDEQYF.

This clonotype was seen a few times. V gene TRBV3-1 combines with J gene TRBJ2-7; D is uncertain. CDR3 size: 12 residues. CDR1 LGHDT and CDR2 YNNKEL come from the germline V gene (reference sequence). V gave up 1 base and J gave up 3 bases, with 4 bases separating them. CDR3 DNA sequence: TGTGCCAGCAGCCAAGTAAACTACGAGCAGTACTTC. This encodes CASSQVNYEQYF.

This clonotype was detected once. This sequence is one base from a far larger clone and is likely a read error. The J gene is TRBJ1-2, the V gene TRBV3-1; D is ambiguous. The CDR3 runs 11 residues. The V gene's germline CDR1 is LGHDT and CDR2 YNNKEL (reference sequence). The DNA for the CDR3 is TGTGCCAGCGGCCAAGATGGCGGCTACACCTTC. Its translation is CASGQDGGYTF. The whole variable domain, filled in from reference TRBV3-1 and TRBJ1-2, reads DTAVSQTPKYLVTQMGNDKSIKCEQNLGHDTMYWYKQDSKKFLKIMFSYNNKELIINETVPNRFSPKSPDKAHLNLHINSLELGDSAVYFCASGQDGGYTFGSGTRLTVV.

Note on this clonotype: At one end, the junction sequence differs from germline, possibly due to a read error. This chain joins TRBV6-1 and TRBJ1-1, with D possibly being TRBD1 (6 bases). The CDR3 consists of 13 residues. The germline V gene has CDR1 MNHNS and CDR2 SASEGT. The CDR3 DNA follows: TGTGCCTGCAGCAATCCAGGGGATACTGAAGCTTTCTTT. Translation gives CACSNPGDTEAFF.

The chain carries TRBV15 and TRBJ2-5; 7 bases are a match to TRBD1. With 9 bases clipped from V and 3 bases from J, the junction kept 10 bases outside the gene matches. This CDR3 is built from 14 residues. From germline, CDR1 is LNHNV and CDR2 YYDKDF (reference sequence). In DNA, the CDR3 is TGTGCCACAAGAACCGGGACAGCGAAAGAGACCCAGTACTTC. This encodes CATRTGTAKETQYF.

J is TRBJ1-1 and V is TRBV18; 7 nucleotides match TRBD1. The CDR3 runs to 12 residues. Germline loops: CDR1 KGHSH, CDR2 LQKENI. The junction had 5 bases not matched to a gene; V was cut back by 5 bases and J by 8 bases. CDR3 sequence (DNA): TGTGCCAGCTCAGGCGACAGGGTGGAAGCTTTCTTT. Translated: CASSGDRVEAFF. Variable domain in full (rest from reference TRBV18 and TRBJ1-1): NAGVMQNPRHLVRRRGQEARLRCSPMKGHSHVYWYRQLPEEGLKFMVYLQKENIIDESGMPKERFSAEFPKEGPSILRIQQVVRGDSAAYFCASSGDRVEAFFGQGTRLTVV.

The chain joins TRBV7-9 to TRBJ1-2; D not certain. Trimming took off 6 bases at V and 8 bases at J, with 19 bases between the two ends. The germline V gene has CDR1 SEHNR and CDR2 FQNEAQ (reference sequence). This CDR3 comprises 14 residues. The CDR3 reads CASSPLGTGIGYTF. In DNA form, the CDR3 reads TGTGCCAGCAGTCCCCTCGGAACGGGGATCGGCTACACCTTC.

Notes on this clonotype: A junction boundary mismatches the germline segment, possibly from a read error. The V and J genes are TRBV27 and TRBJ1-1; 9 bases line up with TRBD1. In germline, CDR1 is MNHEY, CDR2 SMNVEV (reference sequence). CDR3 length equals 16 residues. The CDR3: CVSSIGTGRANTEAFF. The DNA of the CDR3 is TGTGTCAGCAGTATCGGGACAGGGCGCGCCAACACTGAAGCTTTCTTT.